This is a list of T cell receptor beta chains from one sample in a study of T cells after yellow fever vaccination. TCRdb independently ran MiXCR on the 5' RACE reads; one entry per CDR3 protein. The sample comprises around 160,000 distinct CDR3 sequences, almost 7% of which are singletons, and 2.5% rests with the top ten. The specimen comprised CD4+ T cells sorted from PBMCs, sampled about 5 days after the first yellow fever vaccination. The receptors were gathered from a man aged 18 to 35 who received the YFV17D yellow fever vaccine. Each CDR3 is given with its conserved first and last residue.

v_gene	j_gene	len	CDR3aa
TRBV6-4	TRBJ2-3	15	CASSESGGATDTQYF
TRBV12-5	TRBJ2-3	16	CASGSPRGTVTDTQYF
TRBV7-2	TRBJ2-5	15	CASSLVGTTKETQYF
TRBV6-5	TRBJ1-2	15	CASSYSRRSLGGYTF
TRBV7-2	TRBJ1-1	14	CASSLVGWDTEAFF
TRBV12-3/TRBV12-4	TRBJ1-2	14	CASSQTGSNYGYTF
TRBV11-2	TRBJ2-1	15	CASSFRGFSNNEQFF
TRBV12-3/TRBV12-4	TRBJ2-6	15	CASSRQGTGANVLTF
TRBV30	TRBJ2-3	20	CAWSVLRTFSTISSTDTQYF
TRBV9	TRBJ1-5	16	CASSVGGGPLDQPQHF
TRBV6-2/TRBV6-3	TRBJ1-5	14	CATHPGRINQPQHF
TRBV7-2	TRBJ2-5	15	CASSSVGGSQETQYF
TRBV7-2	TRBJ2-7	15	CASSSKGVRPHEQYF
TRBV20-1	TRBJ1-2	13	CSASRDRNYGYTF
TRBV27	TRBJ1-2	17	CASRTDQAGPAFYGYTF
TRBV7-3	TRBJ2-3	18	CASSLPAGSGPSTDTQYF
TRBV7-9	TRBJ1-2	16	CASSRTRGGGGVGYTF
TRBV6-6	TRBJ1-1	13	CASSYPRGTEAFF
TRBV3-1	TRBJ2-6	15	CASTQGVSGANVLTF
TRBV5-6	TRBJ2-3	16	CASSLTSGGSTDTQYF
TRBV9	TRBJ2-5	16	CASSVTGTVFQETQYF
TRBV20-1	TRBJ1-1	14	CSARRGALATEAFF
TRBV14	TRBJ2-5	13	CASSPRMRETQYF
TRBV18	TRBJ2-4	14	CASSPLNGKNIQYF